Each of the 18 T cell receptor beta chains below was sequenced from the same sample in a study of T cell changes during pregnancy in multiple sclerosis. TCRdb keeps only in-frame clones here, not all; method: immunoSEQ multiplex PCR. The table includes fewer than 130,000 clones, roughly nine tenths detected once. The sequencing here drew on peripheral blood, taken after pregnancy. All receptors derive from a female donor with multiple sclerosis, enrolled in a pregnancy study.

The chain couples TRBV5-6 to TRBJ2-7; maybe TRBD1 (5 bases). Germline-derived CDR1 and CDR2 are SGHDT and YYEEEE. This CDR3 region has 13 residues. V lost 4 bases, J lost 4 bases, and 12 bases lay in between. The CDR3 nucleotides are TGTGCCAGCAGCCCCTCGACAGTATACGAGCAGTACTTC. Its protein product is CASSPSTVYEQYF. Using reference TRBV5-6 and TRBJ2-7 for the parts outside the CDR3, the full variable domain is DAGVTQSPTHLIKTRGQQVTLRCSPKSGHDTVSWYQQALGQGPQFIFQYYEEEERQRGNFPDRFSGHQFPNYSSELNVNALLLGDSALYLCASSPSTVYEQYFGPGTRLTVT.

CDR3: CASSLGGLEAGELFF. In nucleotides, the CDR3 is TGTGCCAGCAGCTTAGGGGGGCTCGAGGCCGGGGAGCTGTTTTTT. The gene calls are TRBV7-9 and TRBJ2-2; maybe TRBD1 (6 bases). This CDR3 has 15 amino acids. Germline V lookup: CDR1 SEHNR, CDR2 FQNEAQ (reference sequence). V lost 1 base and J lost 6, with 12 bases in between.

The chain links TRBV5-1 to TRBJ1-6, with D unresolved. In germline, CDR1 is SGHRS, CDR2 YFSETQ. The length of the CDR3 is 16 residues. V lost 2 bases to trimming and J lost 10 bases, with 19 bases between them. For the CDR3, the DNA is TGCGCCAGCAGCTTTTGGGTGACTAGTTCAAAATCACCCCTCCACTTT. Protein product: CASSFWVTSSKSPLHF.

V gene TRBV4-2 combines with J gene TRBJ2-1; 9 nucleotides line up with TRBD2. Germline V gene lookup returns CDR1 LGHNA and CDR2 YNFKEQ. There are 17 residues in the CDR3. The trim removed 5 bases at V and 8 bases at J, leaving 16 bases unmatched. The DNA for the CDR3 is TGTGCCAGCAGCAACCGAGGGGAGCGGGGGGCCCTGGATGAGCAGTTCTTC. Encoded protein: CASSNRGERGALDEQFF.

The chain joins TRBV7-3 to TRBJ1-2, with D unresolved. The length of the CDR3 is 13 residues. Per germline, CDR1 SGHTA and CDR2 FQGTGA. V was shortened by 3 bases and J by 3 bases, with 8 bases between the two germline ends. For the CDR3, the DNA is TGTGCCAGCAGCTTGAACCGAGACTATGGCTACACCTTC. The encoded protein is CASSLNRDYGYTF.

The chain employs TRBV11-2 and TRBJ2-7; tentative D call: TRBD2 (6 bases). CDR1 is SGHAT and CDR2 is FQNNGV in the germline V gene. The length of the CDR3 is 15 residues. The V end lost 3 bases, the J end lost 5 bases, and 17 bases lay between the germline ends. The CDR3 spells CASSFGRRGMDEQYF. The DNA for the CDR3 is TGTGCCAGCAGCTTTGGCCGGCGGGGCATGGACGAGCAGTACTTC. The variable domain in full, with the rest retrieved from reference TRBV11-2 and TRBJ2-7, is EAGVAQSPRYKIIEKRQSVAFWCNPISGHATLYWYQQILGQGPKLLIQFQNNGVVDDSQLPKDRFSAERLKGVDSTLKIQPAKLEDSAVYLCASSFGRRGMDEQYFGPGTRLTVT.

The chain carries TRBV14 and TRBJ1-4, with TRBD1 matching 9 bases. CDR3 length equals 19 residues. Germline V gene lookup returns CDR1 SGHDN and CDR2 FVKESK. The junction had 12 bases not matched to a gene; V was cut back by 2 bases and J by 2 bases. CDR3 loop: CASSQFQTGGGLTNEKLFF. CDR3 coding DNA: TGTGCCAGCAGCCAATTTCAGACAGGGGGAGGACTGACTAATGAAAAACTGTTTTTT.

This rearrangement joins TRBV9 to TRBJ2-3; perhaps TRBD2 as D (6 bases). In germline, CDR1 is SGDLS, CDR2 YYNGEE. V was cut by 3 bases and J by 4 bases, with 12 bases left in between. This CDR3 comprises 14 residues. CDR3 sequence reads: CASSAGGWADTQYF. As DNA, the CDR3 is TGTGCCAGCAGCGCCGGGGGATGGGCAGATACGCAGTATTTT. Full variable domain (remainder filled in from reference TRBV9 and TRBJ2-3): DSGVTQTPKHLITATGQRVTLRCSPRSGDLSVYWYQQSLDQGLQFLIQYYNGEERAKGNILERFSAQQFPDLHSELNLSSLELGDSALYFCASSAGGWADTQYFGPGTRLTVL.

The V and J genes are TRBV7-8 and TRBJ2-1, with 10 bases aligning to TRBD2. The CDR3 runs 19 residues. Per the germline V gene, CDR1 is SGHVS and CDR2 is FQNEAQ. V lost 3 bases to trimming and J lost 8 bases; unmatched junction nucleotides: 19. CDR3 residues: CASSFPRLAGLSGADEQFF. CDR3 nucleotides: TGTGCCAGCAGCTTCCCCAGACTAGCGGGCCTAAGTGGGGCGGATGAGCAGTTCTTC. Looking up the rest from reference TRBV7-8 and TRBJ2-1 gives the full variable domain: GAGVSQSPRYKVAKRGQDVALRCDPISGHVSLFWYQQALGQGPEFLTYFQNEAQLDKSGLPSDRFFAERPEGSVSTLKIQRTQQEDSAVYLCASSFPRLAGLSGADEQFFGPGTRLTVL.

The sample holds one count of this clone. The chain links TRBV10-3 to TRBJ2-5; TRBD1 matches 7 bases. Germline V gene data show CDR1 as ENHRY and CDR2 as SYGVKD. The CDR3 runs 13 residues. V was clipped by 5 bases and J by 5 bases; unmatched bases: 5. The CDR3 is CAISQGVRETQYF. The DNA of the CDR3 is TGTGCCATCAGTCAGGGGGTTCGGGAGACCCAGTACTTC.

The gene calls are TRBV30 and TRBJ1-2; D gene uncertain. The CDR3 is made up of 11 amino acids. Trimming pared 0 bases from V and 7 bases from J, leaving 6 bases between. Germline V gene lookup returns CDR1 GTSNPN and CDR2 SVGIG (reference sequence). The chain's CDR3 is CAWSVGAGYTF. CDR3 nucleotides: TGTGCCTGGAGTGTAGGAGCTGGCTACACCTTC. Supplemented by reference TRBV30 and TRBJ1-2, the full variable domain reads SQTIHQWPATLVQPVGSPLSLECTVEGTSNPNLYWYRQAAGRGLQLLFYSVGIGQISSEVPQNLSASRPQDRQFILSSKKLLLSDSGFYLCAWSVGAGYTFGSGTRLTVV.

This chain links TRBV14 with TRBJ2-1; 15 bases map to TRBD2. The CDR3 sequence is 17 residues long. Germline V gene data show CDR1 as SGHDN and CDR2 as FVKESK. Trimming at V came to 4 bases and at J to 4 bases, leaving 5 bases not matched to a gene. CDR3 amino acids: CASSPRGLAGGYNEQFF. The CDR3 DNA follows: TGTGCCAGCAGCCCCCGGGGACTAGCGGGGGGTTACAATGAGCAGTTCTTC.

This clone was counted at least ten times. V is TRBV5-5 and J is TRBJ1-1; 9 bases align to TRBD1. After removal of 4 bases from V and 4 bases from J, the junction contained 11 bases not matched to a gene. Germline V CDR1 and CDR2: SGHKS, YYEKEE (reference sequence). The CDR3 runs 16 residues. The CDR3 is CASSVGTGFLFTEAFF. The CDR3 DNA is TGTGCCAGCAGCGTCGGGACAGGGTTTCTTTTCACTGAAGCTTTCTTT.

In its sample, this clone was seen once. This chain joins TRBV5-5 and TRBJ1-1, with D unclear. The germline V and J ends were trimmed by 5 bases and 1 base, with 12 bases remaining between them. The CDR3 runs 14 residues. The germline V gene encodes CDR1 SGHKS and CDR2 YYEKEE (reference sequence). The CDR3 coding sequence is TGTGCCAGCAGGCAGACTCCACCGAACACTGAAGCTTTCTTT. This gives the protein CASRQTPPNTEAFF.

The chain couples TRBV7-2 to TRBJ2-1; 12 bases map to TRBD2. CDR1 SGHTA and CDR2 FQGNSA come from the germline V gene. Trimming at V came to 5 bases and at J to 14 bases, leaving 19 bases not matched to a gene. The CDR3 is 17 residues long. The DNA for the CDR3 is TGTGCCAGCAGCCTACGAAGCCTGGTACTAGCGGGGGGCTCGAAGTTCTTC. Its translation: CASSLRSLVLAGGSKFF.

V and J are TRBV19 and TRBJ1-5; no definite D call. Germline loops: CDR1 LNHDA, CDR2 SQIVND (reference sequence). This CDR3 has 12 residues. Trimming pared 7 bases from V and 7 bases from J, leaving 11 bases between. The DNA of the CDR3 is TGTGCCAGTACCTACGGAGGCCAGCCCCAGCATTTT. It codes for CASTYGGQPQHF.

In this sample, this clone turned up a few times. The chain links TRBV29-1 to TRBJ1-1, with a weak D call TRBD1 (5 bases). This CDR3 contains 12 residues. V gave up 7 bases and J gave up 5 bases, with 14 bases separating them. Per germline, CDR1 SQVTM and CDR2 ANQGSEA. The CDR3 sequence is CSAPSQGTEAFF. CDR3 nucleotides: TGCAGCGCCCCCTCGCAGGGAACTGAAGCTTTCTTT.

The chain has TRBV15 and TRBJ2-7, with D perhaps matching TRBD1 (6 bases). CDR3 length: 14 amino acids. Germline assignment: CDR1 LNHNV and CDR2 YYDKDF (reference sequence). Between the trimmed V and J ends, which lost 3 bases and 2 bases, there was a span of 11 bases. CDR3 bases: TGTGCCACCAGCAGGGGGGCAGGGCCCTACGAGCAGTACTTC. Amino acid sequence: CATSRGAGPYEQYF.